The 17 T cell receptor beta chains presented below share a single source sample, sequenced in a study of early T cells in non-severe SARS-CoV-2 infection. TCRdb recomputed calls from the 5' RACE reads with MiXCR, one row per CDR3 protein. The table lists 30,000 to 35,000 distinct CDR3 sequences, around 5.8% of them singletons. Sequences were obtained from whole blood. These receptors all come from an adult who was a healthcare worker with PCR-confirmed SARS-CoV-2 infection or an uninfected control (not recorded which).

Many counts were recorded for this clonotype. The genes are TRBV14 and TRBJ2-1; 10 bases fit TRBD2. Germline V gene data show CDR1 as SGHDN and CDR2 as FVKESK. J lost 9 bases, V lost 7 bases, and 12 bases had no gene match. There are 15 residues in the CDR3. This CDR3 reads CASKGTTSGLSEQFF. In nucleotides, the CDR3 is TGTGCCAGCAAGGGGACGACTAGCGGGCTGAGTGAGCAGTTCTTC.

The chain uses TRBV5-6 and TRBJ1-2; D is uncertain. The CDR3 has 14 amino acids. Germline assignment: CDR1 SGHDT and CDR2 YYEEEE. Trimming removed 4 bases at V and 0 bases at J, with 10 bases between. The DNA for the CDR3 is TGTGCCAGCAGCCCTGACATCTCTAACTATGGCTACACCTTC. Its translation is CASSPDISNYGYTF.

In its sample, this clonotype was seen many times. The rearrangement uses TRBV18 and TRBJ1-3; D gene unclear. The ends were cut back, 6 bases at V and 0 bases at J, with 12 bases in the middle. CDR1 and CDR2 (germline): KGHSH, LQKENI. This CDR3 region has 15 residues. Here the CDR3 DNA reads TGTGCCAGCTCCGAGGACCTGAGCTCTGGAAACACCATATATTTT. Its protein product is CASSEDLSSGNTIYF.

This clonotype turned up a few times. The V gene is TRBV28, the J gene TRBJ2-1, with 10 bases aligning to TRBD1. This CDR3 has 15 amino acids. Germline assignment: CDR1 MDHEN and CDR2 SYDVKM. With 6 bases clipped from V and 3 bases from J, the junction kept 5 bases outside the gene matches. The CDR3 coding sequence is TGTGCCAGCAGCCCCGGGACAGGGGTCTACAATGAGCAGTTCTTC. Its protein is CASSPGTGVYNEQFF.

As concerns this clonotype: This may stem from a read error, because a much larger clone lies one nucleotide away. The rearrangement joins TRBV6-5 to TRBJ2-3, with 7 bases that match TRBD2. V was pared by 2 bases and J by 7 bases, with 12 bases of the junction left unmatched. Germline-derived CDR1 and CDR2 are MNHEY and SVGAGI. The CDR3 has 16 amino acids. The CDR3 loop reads CASSYAWASGTYTQYF. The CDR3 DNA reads TGTGCCAGCAGTTACGCCTGGGCTAGCGGTACTTATACGCAGTATTTT.

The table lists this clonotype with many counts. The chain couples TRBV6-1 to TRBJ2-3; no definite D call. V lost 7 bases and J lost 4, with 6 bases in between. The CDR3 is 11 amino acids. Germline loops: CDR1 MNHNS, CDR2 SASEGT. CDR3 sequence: CASTVADTQYF. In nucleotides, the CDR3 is TGTGCCAGCACGGTGGCAGATACGCAGTATTTT.

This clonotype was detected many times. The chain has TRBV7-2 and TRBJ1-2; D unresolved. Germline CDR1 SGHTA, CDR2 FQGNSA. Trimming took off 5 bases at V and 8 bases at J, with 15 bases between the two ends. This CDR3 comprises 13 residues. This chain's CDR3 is CASSPVGSLGYTF. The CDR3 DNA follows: TGTGCCAGCAGCCCGGTCGGGTCGTTGGGCTACACCTTC.

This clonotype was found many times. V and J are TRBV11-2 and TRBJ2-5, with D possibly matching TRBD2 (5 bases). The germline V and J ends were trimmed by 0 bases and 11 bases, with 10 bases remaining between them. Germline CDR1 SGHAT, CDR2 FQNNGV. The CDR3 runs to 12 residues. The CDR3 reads CASSLDWRLQYF. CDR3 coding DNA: TGTGCCAGCAGCTTAGATTGGAGACTACAGTACTTC.

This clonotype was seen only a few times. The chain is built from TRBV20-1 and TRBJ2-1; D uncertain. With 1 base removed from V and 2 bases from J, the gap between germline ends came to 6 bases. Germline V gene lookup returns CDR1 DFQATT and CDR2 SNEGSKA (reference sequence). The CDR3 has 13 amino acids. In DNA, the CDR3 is TGCAGTGCTAGAGGGGCTACCTACAATGAGCAGTTCTTC. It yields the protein CSARGATYNEQFF.

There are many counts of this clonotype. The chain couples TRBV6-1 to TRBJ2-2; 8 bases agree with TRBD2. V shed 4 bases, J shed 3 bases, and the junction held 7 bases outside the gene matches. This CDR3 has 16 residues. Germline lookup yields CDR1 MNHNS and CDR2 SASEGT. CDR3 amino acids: CASSASGSAHTGELFF. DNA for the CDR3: TGTGCCAGCAGTGCAAGCGGGAGTGCCCACACCGGGGAGCTGTTTTTT.

CDR3 in DNA: TGTGCCAGCAGCCCCACGGGACAGACATCCTACAATGAGCAGTTCTTC. This gives the protein CASSPTGQTSYNEQFF. The chain couples TRBV7-9 to TRBJ2-1; 7 bases agree with TRBD1. Per the germline V gene, CDR1 is SEHNR and CDR2 is FQNEAQ (reference sequence). The length of the CDR3 is 16 residues. J gave up 1 base and V 5 bases, and 8 bases lay outside the gene matches.

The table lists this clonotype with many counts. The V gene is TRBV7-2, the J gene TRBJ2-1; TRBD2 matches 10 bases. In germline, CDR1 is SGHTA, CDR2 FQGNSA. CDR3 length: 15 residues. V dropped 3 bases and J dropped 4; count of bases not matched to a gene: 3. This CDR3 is CASSLGTSEYNEQFF. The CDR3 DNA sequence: TGTGCCAGCAGCTTGGGGACTAGCGAATACAATGAGCAGTTCTTC.

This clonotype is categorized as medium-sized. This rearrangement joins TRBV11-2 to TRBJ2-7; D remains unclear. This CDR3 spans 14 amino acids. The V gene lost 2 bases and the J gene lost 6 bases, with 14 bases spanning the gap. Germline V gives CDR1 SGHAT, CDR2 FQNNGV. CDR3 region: CASSLIGSRSEQYF. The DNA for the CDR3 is TGTGCCAGCAGCTTAATAGGCAGTCGGAGCGAGCAGTACTTC. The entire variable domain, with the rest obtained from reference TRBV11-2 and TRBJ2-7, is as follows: EAGVAQSPRYKIIEKRQSVAFWCNPISGHATLYWYQQILGQGPKLLIQFQNNGVVDDSQLPKDRFSAERLKGVDSTLKIQPAKLEDSAVYLCASSLIGSRSEQYFGPGTRLTVT.

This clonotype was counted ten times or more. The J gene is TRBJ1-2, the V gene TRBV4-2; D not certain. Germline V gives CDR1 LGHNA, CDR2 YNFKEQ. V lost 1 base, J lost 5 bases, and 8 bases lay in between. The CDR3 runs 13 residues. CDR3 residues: CASSQVGGYGYTF. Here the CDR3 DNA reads TGTGCCAGCAGCCAAGTCGGAGGGTATGGCTACACCTTC.

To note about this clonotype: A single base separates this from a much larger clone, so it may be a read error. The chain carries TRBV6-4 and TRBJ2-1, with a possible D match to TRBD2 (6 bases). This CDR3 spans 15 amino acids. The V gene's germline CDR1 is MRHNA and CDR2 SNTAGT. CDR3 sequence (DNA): TGTGCCAGCAGTGAGTCGGGGGATGCGAACAATGAGCAGCTCTTC. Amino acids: CASSESGDANNEQLF.

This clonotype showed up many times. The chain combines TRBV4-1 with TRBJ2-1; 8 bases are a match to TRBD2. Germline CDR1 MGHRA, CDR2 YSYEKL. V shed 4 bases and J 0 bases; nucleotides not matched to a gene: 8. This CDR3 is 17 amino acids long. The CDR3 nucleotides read TGCGCCAGCAGCCCGGGAGGCGGGAGGAGCTCCTACAATGAGCAGTTCTTC. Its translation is CASSPGGGRSSYNEQFF.

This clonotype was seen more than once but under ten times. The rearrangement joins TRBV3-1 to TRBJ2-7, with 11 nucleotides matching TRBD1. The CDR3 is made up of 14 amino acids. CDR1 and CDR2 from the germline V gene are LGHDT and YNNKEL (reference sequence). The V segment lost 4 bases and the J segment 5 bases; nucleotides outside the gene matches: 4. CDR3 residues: CASSLGQGANEQYF. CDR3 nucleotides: TGTGCCAGCAGCCTCGGACAGGGGGCAAACGAGCAGTACTTC.